These 27 T cell receptor beta chains were all obtained from the same sample, sequenced in a study of T cells in Graves' hyperthyroidism and ophthalmopathy. Amplified regions were TCR beta CDR3 sequences from RNA transcripts. During a first-round RT-PCR of the TCR CDR3, the HTBI primer set was used. TCRdb reprocessed the multiplex PCR reads via MiXCR and lists one record per CDR3 protein. In the table there are hundreds of thousands of distinct CDR3 sequences, about 14% of which are singletons. The specimen was blood. All receptors derive from a man aged 18 to 30 with Graves' ophthalmopathy.

On this clonotype: Being one base from a much bigger clone, this may be a read error. This chain joins TRBV20-1 and TRBJ2-1; 8 nucleotides align to TRBD2. Germline assignment: CDR1 DFQATT and CDR2 SNEGSKA (reference sequence). The CDR3 totals 14 residues. J was trimmed by 3 bases and V by 7 bases; bases with no gene match: 8. The CDR3 loop is CSVKREQDYNEQFF. In DNA, the CDR3 is TGCAGTGTTAAGCGGGAGCAAGACTACAATGAGCAGTTCTTC.

This clonotype was detected many times. The CDR3 DNA reads as TGTGCCAGCAGCCCGGGGACAGGGTGGGATGAGCAGTTCTTC. Its translation is CASSPGTGWDEQFF. V gene TRBV11-2 combines with J gene TRBJ2-1; 9 nucleotides line up with TRBD1. The V gene's germline CDR1 is SGHAT and CDR2 FQNNGV. V shed 5 bases and J 8 bases; nucleotides not matched to a gene: 7. The CDR3 is 14 amino acids. Variable domain in full (rest from reference TRBV11-2 and TRBJ2-1): EAGVAQSPRYKIIEKRQSVAFWCNPISGHATLYWYQQILGQGPKLLIQFQNNGVVDDSQLPKDRFSAERLKGVDSTLKIQPAKLEDSAVYLCASSPGTGWDEQFFGPGTRLTVL.

The chain has TRBV20-1 and TRBJ1-5; 9 bases are a match to TRBD1. Trimming cost V 0 bases and J 2 bases; bases outside gene matches: 5. Germline V CDR1 and CDR2: DFQATT, SNEGSKA (reference sequence). The CDR3 spans 16 residues. This CDR3 is CSARDLRTGGNQPQHF. The CDR3 bases are TGCAGTGCTAGAGATCTACGGACAGGGGGCAATCAGCCCCAGCATTTT.

In this sample, this clonotype turned up many times. The gene calls are TRBV7-9 and TRBJ2-7; TRBD2 might be the D (5 bases). The germline gives CDR1 SEHNR, CDR2 FQNEAQ (reference sequence). V lost 6 bases and J 1 base, leaving 10 bases between the germline ends. CDR3 length: 13 residues. The CDR3 region has the DNA TGTGCCAGCAGGCCAGCGGCTTCCTACGAGCAGTACTTC. Its protein is CASRPAASYEQYF.

In this sample, this clonotype turned up a few times. The chain carries TRBV19 and TRBJ1-6; TRBD1 matches at 7 bases. V shed 4 bases, J shed 7 bases, and the junction held 10 bases outside the gene matches. The germline gives CDR1 LNHDA, CDR2 SQIVND (reference sequence). There are 16 residues in the CDR3. The CDR3 sequence is CASSTPTGSRNSPLHF. In DNA form, the CDR3 reads TGTGCCAGTAGTACCCCGACAGGGAGCCGAAATTCACCCCTCCACTTT.

The genes are TRBV19 and TRBJ2-1; a weak D match, TRBD2 (5 bases). Germline CDR1 is LNHDA and CDR2 is SQIVND (reference sequence). Trimming shortened V by 6 bases and J by 8 bases, and 17 bases separated the two germline ends. This CDR3 has 14 amino acids. The CDR3 spells CASSRDPPGDEQFF. The CDR3 DNA reads TGTGCCAGTAGCCGGGATCCCCCCGGGGATGAGCAGTTCTTC. The full variable domain, with the rest looked up from reference TRBV19 and TRBJ2-1, is DGGITQSPKYLFRKEGQNVTLSCEQNLNHDAMYWYRQDPGQGLRLIYYSQIVNDFQKGDIAEGYSVSREKKESFPLTVTSAQKNPTAFYLCASSRDPPGDEQFFGPGTRLTVL.

In this sample, this clonotype turned up many times. V and J are TRBV7-2 and TRBJ2-7, with TRBD2 matching over 13 bases. The CDR3 runs 14 residues. J was trimmed by 4 bases and V by 8 bases; bases with no gene match: 5. Germline V lookup: CDR1 SGHTA, CDR2 FQGNSA. The CDR3 protein is CASGTSGGAYEQYF. In DNA form, the CDR3 reads TGTGCCAGCGGAACTAGCGGGGGGGCTTACGAGCAGTACTTC.

At least ten counts were recorded for this clonotype. V and J are TRBV5-1 and TRBJ1-2; 10 bases agree with TRBD1. Germline loops: CDR1 SGHRS, CDR2 YFSETQ. The CDR3 sequence is 16 residues long. V gave up 3 bases and J gave up 5 bases; unmatched junction bases: 10. The CDR3 DNA is TGCGCCAGCAGCTCCATAGACCCGGGACAGGGGTATGGCTACACCTTC. It encodes CASSSIDPGQGYGYTF.

This clonotype was seen a few times. This rearrangement joins TRBV24-1 to TRBJ2-5; 7 bases line up with TRBD2. V gave up 4 bases and J gave up 1 base; unmatched junction bases: 11. This CDR3 comprises 17 residues. Germline lookup yields CDR1 KGHDR and CDR2 SFDVKD. The CDR3 DNA follows: TGTGCCACCAGTGACCCCAGCGGGACGGGAGTCCAAGAGACCCAGTACTTC. Its translation: CATSDPSGTGVQETQYF.

This clonotype showed up many times. This CDR3 reads CASSQGGGNYGYTF. For the CDR3, the DNA is TGTGCCAGCAGCCAAGGGGGGGGGAACTATGGCTACACCTTC. V and J are TRBV3-1 and TRBJ1-2; a weak D match, TRBD1 (5 bases). With 1 base removed from V and 2 bases from J, the gap between germline ends came to 8 bases. CDR3 size: 14 residues. Germline V gene lookup returns CDR1 LGHDT and CDR2 YNNKEL (reference sequence).

This clonotype was seen at least ten times. This chain uses TRBV3-1 with TRBJ2-1; no reliable D call. The CDR3 is 16 residues long. Germline CDR1 LGHDT, CDR2 YNNKEL (reference sequence). V was pared by 0 bases and J by 0 bases, with 9 bases between. The CDR3 DNA follows: TGTGCCAGCAGCCAAGAAGATCTGGGCTCCTACAATGAGCAGTTCTTC. The encoded protein is CASSQEDLGSYNEQFF.

The chain recombines TRBV5-6 with TRBJ2-2; D uncertain. This CDR3 has 14 residues. V lost 0 bases and J lost 9, with 12 bases in between. Germline V CDR1 and CDR2: SGHDT, YYEEEE. This CDR3 reads CASSLGYTNWELFF. The CDR3 DNA is TGTGCCAGCAGCTTGGGCTACACCAACTGGGAGCTGTTTTTT.

The chain has TRBV24-1 and TRBJ1-2; 9 bases line up with TRBD1. The CDR3 totals 13 residues. CDR1 is KGHDR, CDR2 SFDVKD, per germline. J lost 6 bases, V lost 5 bases, and 3 bases had no gene match. As DNA, the CDR3 is TGTGCCACCAGTGGTGGGACAGGGCATGGCTACACCTTC. Encoded protein: CATSGGTGHGYTF.

This clonotype showed up many times. This chain connects TRBV7-3 to TRBJ2-5, with 7 bases matching TRBD1. This CDR3 contains 14 residues. Trimming removed 5 bases from V and 3 bases from J; junction bases left unmatched: 6. CDR1 is SGHTA and CDR2 is FQGTGA in the germline V gene. The chain's CDR3 is CASSRQGGEETQYF. The DNA of the CDR3 is TGTGCCAGCAGCAGACAGGGTGGGGAAGAGACCCAGTACTTC.

This clonotype was picked up a small number of times. The rearrangement joins TRBV13 to TRBJ1-4, with TRBD1 as a possible D gene (5 bases). Germline V lookup: CDR1 PRHDT, CDR2 FYEKMQ (reference sequence). CDR3 length: 13 amino acids. The ends were cut back, 4 bases at V and 5 bases at J, with 8 bases in the middle. The CDR3 sequence is CASSSDRNEKLFF. DNA of the CDR3: TGTGCCAGCAGCTCAGACAGAAATGAAAAACTGTTTTTT.

This clonotype has a count of ten or more. V gene TRBV28 combines with J gene TRBJ2-5; 9 bases match TRBD1. The germline V gene encodes CDR1 MDHEN and CDR2 SYDVKM. The CDR3 extends over 14 amino acids. V gave up 5 bases and J gave up 3 bases; unmatched junction bases: 4. The CDR3 sequence is CASSRDRVEETQYF. DNA for the CDR3: TGTGCCAGCAGTCGGGACAGGGTAGAAGAGACCCAGTACTTC. Full variable domain (remainder filled in from reference TRBV28 and TRBJ2-5): DVKVTQSSRYLVKRTGEKVFLECVQDMDHENMFWYRQDPGLGLRLIYFSYDVKMKEKGDIPEGYSVSREKKERFSLILESASTNQTSMYLCASSRDRVEETQYFGPGTRLLVL.

This clonotype has a count of ten or more. The CDR3 region has the DNA TGTGCCAGCACCACCTGGGGGGCATACACTGAAGCTTTCTTT. Translation gives CASTTWGAYTEAFF. The chain recombines TRBV6-1 with TRBJ1-1; possible D gene TRBD1, 6 bases. Germline V gene sequence: CDR1 MNHNS, CDR2 SASEGT. V was clipped by 7 bases and J by 3 bases, with 15 bases between them. This CDR3 has 14 residues.

The table lists this clonotype with a few counts. This chain links TRBV24-1 with TRBJ2-1; a possible D gene is TRBD2 (6 bases). There are 13 residues in the CDR3. With 5 bases removed from V and 4 bases from J, the gap between germline ends came to 8 bases. From germline, CDR1 is KGHDR and CDR2 SFDVKD. The CDR3 DNA sequence: TGTGCCACCAGTGGGGACTTTTACAATGAGCAGTTCTTC. Protein sequence: CATSGDFYNEQFF.

This rearrangement joins TRBV29-1 to TRBJ2-2; 8 positions match TRBD2. This CDR3 contains 15 residues. Germline CDR1 and CDR2: SQVTM and ANQGSEA. V lost 3 bases, J lost 7 bases, and 10 bases stayed unmatched. CDR3 residues: CSVDVGAGGVGELFF. DNA of the CDR3: TGCAGCGTTGACGTGGGGGCCGGGGGGGTCGGGGAGCTGTTTTTT.

Many counts were recorded for this clonotype. CDR3 loop: CSVQGTGWYGYTF. The CDR3 DNA reads TGCAGCGTTCAAGGGACAGGGTGGTATGGCTACACCTTC. The rearrangement links TRBV29-1 to TRBJ1-2; 9 nucleotides match TRBD1. Germline CDR1 SQVTM, CDR2 ANQGSEA. This CDR3 has 13 residues. V shed 5 bases, J shed 5 bases, and the junction held 6 bases outside the gene matches. The whole variable domain, filled in from reference TRBV29-1 and TRBJ1-2, reads SAVISQKPSRDICQRGTSLTIQCQVDSQVTMMFWYRQQPGQSLTLIATANQGSEATYESGFVIDKFPISRPNLTFSTLTVSNMSPEDSSIYLCSVQGTGWYGYTFGSGTRLTVV.

In this sample, this clonotype turned up many times. This rearrangement joins TRBV18 to TRBJ1-4; 7 nucleotides agree with TRBD1. This CDR3 has 15 amino acids. V shed 3 bases, J shed 4 bases, and the junction held 5 bases outside the gene matches. Per the germline V gene, CDR1 is KGHSH and CDR2 is LQKENI. The chain's CDR3 is CASSPGQAHNEKLFF. The CDR3 DNA follows: TGTGCCAGCTCACCCGGACAGGCGCATAATGAAAAACTGTTTTTT. Combining the CDR3 with reference TRBV18 and TRBJ1-4 gives the whole variable domain NAGVMQNPRHLVRRRGQEARLRCSPMKGHSHVYWYRQLPEEGLKFMVYLQKENIIDESGMPKERFSAEFPKEGPSILRIQQVVRGDSAAYFCASSPGQAHNEKLFFGSGTQLSVL.

This clonotype has at least ten counts. The chain recombines TRBV7-3 with TRBJ2-1, with 9 bases that match TRBD2. Unmatched junction bases numbered 9, after V lost 5 bases and J lost 4 bases. Germline V gives CDR1 SGHTA, CDR2 FQGTGA. This CDR3 has 16 residues. This CDR3 reads CASSQTPGLAYNEQFF. The CDR3 DNA is TGTGCCAGCAGCCAGACTCCGGGACTAGCATACAATGAGCAGTTCTTC.

This chain joins TRBV14 and TRBJ1-2, with TRBD1 matching 7 bases. The CDR3 spans 15 residues. Germline CDR1 is SGHDN and CDR2 is FVKESK. With 0 bases clipped from V and 4 bases from J, the junction kept 5 bases outside the gene matches. The CDR3 protein is CASSQDLWDSYGYTF. In nucleotides, the CDR3 is TGTGCCAGCAGCCAAGATTTATGGGACAGCTATGGCTACACCTTC.

This clonotype showed up many times. The J gene is TRBJ2-3, the V gene TRBV7-9; TRBD1 might be the D (5 bases). V lost 5 bases to trimming and J lost 10 bases, with 19 bases between them. The CDR3 runs 14 residues. The germline V gene encodes CDR1 SEHNR and CDR2 FQNEAQ (reference sequence). The DNA for the CDR3 is TGTGCCAGCAGCCCTGGTGGGGCGGAGACAGCGCAGTATTTT. It yields the protein CASSPGGAETAQYF.

V and J are TRBV4-1 and TRBJ2-7; tentatively, D is TRBD1 (6 bases). V was trimmed by 3 bases and J by 7 bases, leaving 13 bases between them. CDR3 length: 13 amino acids. Per germline, CDR1 MGHRA and CDR2 YSYEKL. The CDR3, as DNA: TGCGCCAGCAGCCACCTCGAGAGGGGGGAGCAGTACTTC. This codes for CASSHLERGEQYF.

This clonotype appeared many times. The DNA for the CDR3 is TGTGCCAGCAGCGCCAACGACATAAAGCGGCCCCAGCATTTT. Amino acid sequence: CASSANDIKRPQHF. The rearrangement uses TRBV7-9 and TRBJ1-5; unclear D gene. CDR1 is SEHNR and CDR2 is FQNEAQ in the germline V gene (reference sequence). Trimming cost V 5 bases and J 9 bases, with 17 bases left between them. The CDR3 is made up of 14 amino acids.

In this sample, this clonotype turned up a few times. A junction boundary mismatches the germline segment, possibly from a read error. The rearrangement links TRBV9 to TRBJ2-1, with a weak D call TRBD2 (5 bases). The CDR3 runs 14 residues. Germline CDR1 reads SGDLS; CDR2 reads YYNGEE. The CDR3 DNA is TGTGCCAACAGCCCCTGGGGAGAGGGCAATGAGCAGTTCTTC. This encodes CANSPWGEGNEQFF.